These T cell receptor beta chains were read from a single sample in a study of beta chain features in type 1 diabetes. Here immunoSEQ multiplex PCR was the method, and the copy in TCRdb shows in-frame clones only, minus some. The sample contains about 190,000 clones, roughly 8% of which appear only once. Source material: central memory CD4+ T cells from blood. These receptors all come from a young man with type 1 diabetes. The CDR3 runs from the conserved cysteine through the conserved F or W. A D gene is named only where the DNA matches it firmly. Not every row has a clone size; where given, it reads once, few, many or a size class.

D gene: NA
clone size: NA
J gene: TRBJ2-2
V gene: TRBV4-3
CDR3 protein: CASSQDGHLNTGELFF
CDR3 DNA: TGCGCCAGCAGCCAAGACGGACATCTGAACACCGGGGAGCTGTTTTTT

D gene: TRBD1
clone size: NA
J gene: TRBJ2-7
V gene: TRBV2
CDR3 protein: CASSDVGQVYEQYF
CDR3 DNA: TGTGCCAGCAGTGACGTGGGACAGGTCTACGAGCAGTACTTC

D gene: NA
clone size: NA
J gene: TRBJ2-3
V gene: TRBV2
CDR3 protein: CATPRQGLTDTQYF
CDR3 DNA: TGTGCCACCCCGCGGCAGGGGCTCACAGATACGCAGTATTTT

D gene: TRBD2
clone size: many
J gene: TRBJ2-7
V gene: TRBV5-1
CDR3 protein: CASSFSGRDDEQYF
CDR3 DNA: TGCGCCAGCAGCTTTAGCGGGAGGGACGACGAGCAGTACTTC

D gene: NA
clone size: few
J gene: TRBJ2-5
V gene: TRBV5-1
CDR3 protein: CASSPRQRQETQYF
CDR3 DNA: TGCGCCAGCAGCCCTAGACAGAGACAAGAGACCCAGTACTTC

D gene: TRBD2
clone size: many
J gene: TRBJ2-3
V gene: TRBV6-1
CDR3 protein: CASTAGGPADTQYF
CDR3 DNA: TGTGCCAGCACAGCGGGAGGGCCCGCAGATACGCAGTATTTT

D gene: NA
clone size: few
J gene: TRBJ1-6
V gene: TRBV27
CDR3 protein: CASRATGRVPNSPLHF
CDR3 DNA: TGTGCCAGCAGAGCCACAGGGAGAGTACCCAATTCACCCCTCCACTTT

D gene: NA
clone size: NA
J gene: TRBJ1-1
V gene: TRBV20-1
CDR3 protein: CRAQGNTEAFF
CDR3 DNA: TGCAGAGCGCAGGGGAACACTGAAGCTTTCTTT

D gene: NA
clone size: few
J gene: TRBJ1-1
V gene: TRBV30
CDR3 protein: CAWSVWNGGTEAFF
CDR3 DNA: TGTGCCTGGAGTGTATGGAACGGCGGCACTGAAGCTTTCTTT

D gene: NA
clone size: NA
J gene: TRBJ2-3
V gene: TRBV29-1
CDR3 protein: CSAAETDTQYF
CDR3 DNA: TGCAGCGCCGCGGAAACAGATACGCAGTATTTT

D gene: TRBD2
clone size: few
J gene: TRBJ2-1
V gene: TRBV7-2
CDR3 protein: CASGWASGLGDNEQFF
CDR3 DNA: TGTGCCAGCGGCTGGGCTAGCGGGTTAGGAGACAATGAGCAGTTCTTC

D gene: NA
clone size: NA
J gene: TRBJ2-7
V gene: TRBV7-2
CDR3 protein: CASSLGVSAYEQYF
CDR3 DNA: TGTGCCAGCAGCTTAGGAGTATCGGCCTACGAGCAGTACTTC

D gene: NA
clone size: NA
J gene: TRBJ2-1
V gene: TRBV21-1
CDR3 protein: CASSKGRKDRVYNEQFF
CDR3 DNA: TGTGCCAGCAGCAAAGGAAGGAAGGACAGGGTCTACAATGAGCAGTTCTTC

D gene: NA
clone size: few
J gene: TRBJ1-2
V gene: TRBV2
CDR3 protein: CASIRQGYGYTF
CDR3 DNA: TGTGCCAGCATACGGCAGGGGTATGGCTACACCTTC

D gene: NA
clone size: NA
J gene: TRBJ2-2
V gene: TRBV9
CDR3 protein: CASSPRSGVDTGELFF
CDR3 DNA: TGTGCCAGCAGCCCACGGTCGGGAGTGGACACCGGGGAGCTGTTTTTT

D gene: TRBD2
clone size: NA
J gene: TRBJ2-1
V gene: TRBV29-1
CDR3 protein: CSVEVLAGGPYNEQFF
CDR3 DNA: TGCAGCGTTGAAGTCCTAGCGGGGGGACCATACAATGAGCAGTTCTTC

D gene: TRBD2
clone size: NA
J gene: TRBJ2-3
V gene: TRBV7-2
CDR3 protein: CASSKMGLAGGGTDTQYF
CDR3 DNA: TGTGCCAGCAGCAAGATGGGGCTAGCGGGGGGGGGCACAGATACGCAGTATTTT

D gene: NA
clone size: NA
J gene: TRBJ2-5
V gene: TRBV4-3
CDR3 protein: CASSQDNRGHTYF
CDR3 DNA: TGCGCCAGCAGCCAAGATAATAGGGGACATACATACTTC

D gene: TRBD2
clone size: few
J gene: TRBJ2-1
V gene: TRBV7-2
CDR3 protein: CASSSISLAATYNEQFF
CDR3 DNA: TGTGCCAGCAGCTCCATCTCTCTAGCGGCGACCTACAATGAGCAGTTCTTC

D gene: NA
clone size: few
J gene: TRBJ1-1
V gene: TRBV16
CDR3 protein: CASSQQGSRTEAFF
CDR3 DNA: TGTGCCAGCAGCCAACAAGGGAGTAGGACTGAAGCTTTCTTT

D gene: TRBD1
clone size: NA
J gene: TRBJ2-7
V gene: TRBV23-1
CDR3 protein: CASSHSGQSPYEQYF
CDR3 DNA: TGCGCCAGCAGTCATTCGGGACAGTCCCCCTACGAGCAGTACTTC

D gene: TRBD1
clone size: NA
J gene: TRBJ1-2
V gene: TRBV7-2
CDR3 protein: CASSRDRSPNYGYTF
CDR3 DNA: TGTGCCAGCAGCCGGGACAGGTCCCCTAACTATGGCTACACCTTC

D gene: NA
clone size: NA
J gene: TRBJ1-6
V gene: TRBV7-2
CDR3 protein: CASSSNNYASPLHF
CDR3 DNA: TGTGCCAGCAGCTCCAACAACTATGCTTCACCCCTCCACTTT

D gene: TRBD1
clone size: NA
J gene: TRBJ2-7
V gene: TRBV5-4
CDR3 protein: CASSPTGVSYEQYF
CDR3 DNA: TGTGCCAGCAGCCCGACAGGGGTGAGCTACGAGCAGTACTTC

D gene: NA
clone size: NA
J gene: TRBJ1-5
V gene: TRBV18
CDR3 protein: CASSQDMNQPQHF
CDR3 DNA: TGTGCCAGCTCCCAAGACATGAATCAGCCCCAGCATTTT

D gene: TRBD1
clone size: few
J gene: TRBJ1-2
V gene: TRBV28
CDR3 protein: CASSTPGTATNYGYTF
CDR3 DNA: TGTGCCAGCAGCACCCCCGGGACAGCCACTAACTATGGCTACACCTTC

D gene: TRBD1
clone size: few
J gene: TRBJ1-2
V gene: TRBV12-5
CDR3 protein: CASGGDSGYGYTF
CDR3 DNA: TGTGCTAGTGGGGGGGACAGTGGCTATGGCTACACCTTC

D gene: TRBD1
clone size: NA
J gene: TRBJ1-1
V gene: TRBV4-1
CDR3 protein: CASSQSPGQGSTEAFF
CDR3 DNA: TGCGCCAGCAGCCAATCCCCGGGACAGGGGTCCACTGAAGCTTTCTTT

D gene: NA
clone size: few
J gene: TRBJ2-2
V gene: TRBV10-2
CDR3 protein: CASSDNGGRTGELFF
CDR3 DNA: TGCGCCAGCAGTGATAATGGGGGCCGAACCGGGGAGCTGTTTTTT